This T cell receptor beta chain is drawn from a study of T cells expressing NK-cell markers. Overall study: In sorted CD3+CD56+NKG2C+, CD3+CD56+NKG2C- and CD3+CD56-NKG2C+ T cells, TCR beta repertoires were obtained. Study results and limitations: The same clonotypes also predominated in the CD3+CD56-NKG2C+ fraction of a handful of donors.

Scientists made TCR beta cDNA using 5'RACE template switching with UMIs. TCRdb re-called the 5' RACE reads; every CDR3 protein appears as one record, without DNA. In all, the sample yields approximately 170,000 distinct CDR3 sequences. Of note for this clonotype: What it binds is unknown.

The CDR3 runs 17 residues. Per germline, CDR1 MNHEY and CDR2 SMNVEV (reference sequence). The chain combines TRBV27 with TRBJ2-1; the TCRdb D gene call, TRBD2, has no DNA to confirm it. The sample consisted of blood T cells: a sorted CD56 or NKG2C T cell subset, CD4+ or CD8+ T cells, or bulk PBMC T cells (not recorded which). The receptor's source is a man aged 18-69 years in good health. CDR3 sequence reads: CASSPLRLAGDYNEQFF.